Listed below are T cell receptor beta chains from one sample, sequenced in a study of blood T cell repertoires in COVID-19. Sequencing used immunoSEQ multiplex PCR; TCRdb keeps in-frame clones, though not all of them. The repertoire holds more than 150,000 clones, with roughly 84% as singletons. Sequencing was done on a sample of PBMCs or T cells enriched from blood (not recorded which). Receptors originate from a woman aged 55-70 years who had recovered from COVID-19. The CDR3 runs from the conserved cysteine through the conserved F or W. The D gene is left open where the match is weak. Clone size is not always given. Where it is, it says once, few, many or a class for expanded clones.

d_call cdr3_length j_call clone_size v_call cdr3_aa cdr3_nt
TRBD2 15 TRBJ2-2 NA TRBV4-1 CASSPLLAGIGELFF TGCGCCAGCAGCCCACTACTAGCGGGGATCGGGGAGCTGTTTTTT
TRBD1 14 TRBJ2-7 few TRBV5-6 CASSLVGTANEQYF TGTGCCAGCAGCTTGGTGGGGACAGCGAACGAGCAGTACTTC
TRBD2 16 TRBJ2-1 NA TRBV9 CASSVAASGGYNEQFF TGTGCCAGCAGCGTAGCTGCTAGCGGGGGTTACAATGAGCAGTTCTTC
TRBD1 17 TRBJ1-2 NA TRBV7-9 CASSARAGGDSNYGYTF TGTGCCAGCAGCGCGCGGGCAGGGGGCGACTCTAACTATGGCTACACCTTC
NA 13 TRBJ1-2 NA TRBV7-2 CASSLTRLDGYTF TGTGCCAGCAGCTTGACACGGCTTGATGGCTACACCTTC
NA 12 TRBJ1-1 once TRBV10-3 CAISRGNTEAFF TGTGCCATCAGCAGGGGGAACACTGAAGCTTTCTTT
NA 16 TRBJ1-2 NA TRBV19 CASTKRKTPPNYGYTF TGTGCCAGTACCAAGCGAAAAACACCGCCTAACTATGGCTACACCTTC
NA 13 TRBJ1-2 NA TRBV27 CASSLSGDYGYTF TGTGCCAGCAGTTTGTCAGGCGATTATGGCTACACCTTC
TRBD1 16 TRBJ2-3 NA TRBV11-2 CASSKQQGANTDTQYF TGTGCCAGCAGCAAACAACAGGGGGCAAACACAGATACGCAGTATTTT
TRBD1 14 TRBJ1-6 NA TRBV28 CASSFRDRGPPLHF TGTGCCAGCAGTTTCAGGGACAGGGGGCCACCCCTCCACTTT
NA 14 TRBJ2-7 NA TRBV5-6 CASTQRGGAWEQYF TGTGCCAGCACCCAACGGGGAGGCGCGTGGGAGCAGTACTTC
TRBD1 20 TRBJ1-2 NA TRBV7-8 CASSPPGTGQGFGAGYGYTF TGTGCCAGCAGCCCCCCCGGCACCGGACAGGGGTTTGGCGCGGGCTATGGCTACACCTTC
TRBD1 13 TRBJ2-7 NA TRBV18 CASSRDRQYEQYF TGTGCCAGCTCAAGGGACAGGCAATACGAGCAGTACTTC